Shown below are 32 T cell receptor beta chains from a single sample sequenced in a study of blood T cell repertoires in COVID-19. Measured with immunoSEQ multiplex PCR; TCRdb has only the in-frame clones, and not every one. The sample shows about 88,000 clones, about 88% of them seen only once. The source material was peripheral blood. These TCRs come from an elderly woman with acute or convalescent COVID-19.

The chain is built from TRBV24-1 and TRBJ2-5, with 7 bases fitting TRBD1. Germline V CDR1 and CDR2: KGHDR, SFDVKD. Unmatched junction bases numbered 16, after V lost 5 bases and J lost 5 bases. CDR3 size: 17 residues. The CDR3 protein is CATSANPNRGSFETQYF. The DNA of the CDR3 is TGTGCCACCAGTGCCAACCCAAACAGGGGCTCTTTCGAGACCCAGTACTTC.

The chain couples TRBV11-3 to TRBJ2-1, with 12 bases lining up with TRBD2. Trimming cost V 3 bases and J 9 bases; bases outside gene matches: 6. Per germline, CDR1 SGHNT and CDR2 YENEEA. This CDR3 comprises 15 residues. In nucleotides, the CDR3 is TGTGCCAGCAGCTTCCTAGCGGGGGGGCCGGGTGAGCAGTTCTTC. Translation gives CASSFLAGGPGEQFF.

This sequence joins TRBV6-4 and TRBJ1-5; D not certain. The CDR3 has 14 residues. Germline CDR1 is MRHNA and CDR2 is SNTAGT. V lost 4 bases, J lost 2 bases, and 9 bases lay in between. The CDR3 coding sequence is TGTGCCAGCAGTGTCTCCCCCGGCAATCAGCCCCAGCATTTT. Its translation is CASSVSPGNQPQHF.

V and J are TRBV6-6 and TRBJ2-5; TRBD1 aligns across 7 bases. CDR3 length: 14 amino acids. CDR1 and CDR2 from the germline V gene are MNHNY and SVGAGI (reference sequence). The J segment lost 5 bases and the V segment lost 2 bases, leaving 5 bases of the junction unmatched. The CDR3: CASSYEGAVETQYF. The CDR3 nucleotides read TGTGCCAGCAGTTACGAGGGGGCCGTGGAGACCCAGTACTTC.

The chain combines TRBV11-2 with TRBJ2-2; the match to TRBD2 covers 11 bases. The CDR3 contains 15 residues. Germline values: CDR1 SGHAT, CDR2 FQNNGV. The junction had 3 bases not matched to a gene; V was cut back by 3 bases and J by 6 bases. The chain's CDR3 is CASSFELAGAGELFF. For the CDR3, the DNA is TGTGCCAGCAGCTTTGAACTAGCGGGAGCCGGGGAGCTGTTTTTT. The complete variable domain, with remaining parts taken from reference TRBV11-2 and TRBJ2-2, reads EAGVAQSPRYKIIEKRQSVAFWCNPISGHATLYWYQQILGQGPKLLIQFQNNGVVDDSQLPKDRFSAERLKGVDSTLKIQPAKLEDSAVYLCASSFELAGAGELFFGEGSRLTVL.

The chain's CDR3 is CASRLAGVGNEQFF. For the CDR3, the DNA is TGTGCCAGCAGGCTAGCGGGAGTGGGGAATGAGCAGTTCTTC. The rearrangement links TRBV6-5 to TRBJ2-1; the match to TRBD2 covers 10 bases. Germline V gene lookup returns CDR1 MNHEY and CDR2 SVGAGI. CDR3 length: 14 amino acids. V was pared by 6 bases and J by 7 bases, with 6 bases of the junction left unmatched.

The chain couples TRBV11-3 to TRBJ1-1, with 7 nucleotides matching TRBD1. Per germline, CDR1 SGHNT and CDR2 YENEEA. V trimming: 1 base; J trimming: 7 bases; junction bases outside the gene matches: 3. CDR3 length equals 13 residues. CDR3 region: CASSLGWDSEAFF. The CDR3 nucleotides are TGTGCCAGCAGCTTAGGGTGGGACAGTGAAGCTTTCTTT.

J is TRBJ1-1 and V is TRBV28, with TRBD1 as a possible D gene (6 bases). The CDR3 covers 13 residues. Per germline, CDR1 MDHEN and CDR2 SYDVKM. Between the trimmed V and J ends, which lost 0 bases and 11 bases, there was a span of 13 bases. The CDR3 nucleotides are TGTGCCAGCAGTTTATGGGCAGAGGGGGGGGCTTTCTTT. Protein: CASSLWAEGGAFF.

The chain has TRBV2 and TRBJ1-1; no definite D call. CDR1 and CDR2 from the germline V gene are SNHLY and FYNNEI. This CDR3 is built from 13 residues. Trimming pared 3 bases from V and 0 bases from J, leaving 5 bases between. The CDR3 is CASSEALNTEAFF. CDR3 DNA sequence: TGTGCCAGCAGTGAGGCCCTGAACACTGAAGCTTTCTTT.

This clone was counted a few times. DNA of the CDR3: TGTGCCAGTAGAACTAGCGGCACAGATACGCAGTATTTT. It translates to CASRTSGTDTQYF. The chain uses TRBV19 and TRBJ2-3, with 7 bases matching TRBD2. Germline assignment: CDR1 LNHDA and CDR2 SQIVND (reference sequence). The CDR3 runs to 13 residues. The V segment lost 6 bases and the J segment 1 base; nucleotides outside the gene matches: 1.

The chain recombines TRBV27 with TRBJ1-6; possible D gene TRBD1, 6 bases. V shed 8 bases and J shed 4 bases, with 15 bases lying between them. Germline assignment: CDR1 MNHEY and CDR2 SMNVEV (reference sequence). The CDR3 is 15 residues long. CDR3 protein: CASGGGIFYNSPLHF. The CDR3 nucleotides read TGTGCCAGCGGGGGCGGCATCTTTTATAATTCACCCCTCCACTTT.

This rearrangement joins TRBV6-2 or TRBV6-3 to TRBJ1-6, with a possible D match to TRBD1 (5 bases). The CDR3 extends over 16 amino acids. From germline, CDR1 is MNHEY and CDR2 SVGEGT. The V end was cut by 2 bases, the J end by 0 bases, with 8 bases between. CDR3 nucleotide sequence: TGTGCCAGCAGTTACGGAGGGGCCTCCTATAATTCACCCCTCCACTTT. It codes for CASSYGGASYNSPLHF.

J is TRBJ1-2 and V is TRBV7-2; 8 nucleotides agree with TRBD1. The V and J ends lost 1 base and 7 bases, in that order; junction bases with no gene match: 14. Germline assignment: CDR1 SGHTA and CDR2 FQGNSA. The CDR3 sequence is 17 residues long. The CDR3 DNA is TGTGCCAGCAGCTTAGATTCGGCAGGGGGCTTGTTAACTGGCTACACCTTC. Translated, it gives CASSLDSAGGLLTGYTF.

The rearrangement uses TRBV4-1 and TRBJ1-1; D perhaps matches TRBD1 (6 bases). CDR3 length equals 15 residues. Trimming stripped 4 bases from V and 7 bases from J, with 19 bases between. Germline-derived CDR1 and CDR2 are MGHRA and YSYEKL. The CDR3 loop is CASSRGLWGLGEAFF. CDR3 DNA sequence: TGCGCCAGCAGCCGAGGGCTCTGGGGGCTGGGTGAAGCTTTCTTT.

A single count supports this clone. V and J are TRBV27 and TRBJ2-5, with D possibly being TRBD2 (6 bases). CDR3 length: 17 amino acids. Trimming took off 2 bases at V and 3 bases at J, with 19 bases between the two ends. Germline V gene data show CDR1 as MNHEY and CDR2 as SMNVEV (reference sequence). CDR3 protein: CASSLIAFGGIKETQYF. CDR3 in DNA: TGTGCCAGCAGTTTAATCGCGTTCGGGGGAATTAAAGAGACCCAGTACTTC.

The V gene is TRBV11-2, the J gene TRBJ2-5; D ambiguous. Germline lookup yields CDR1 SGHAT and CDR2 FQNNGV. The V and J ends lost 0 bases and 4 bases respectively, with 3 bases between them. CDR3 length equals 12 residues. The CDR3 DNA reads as TGTGCCAGCAGCTTAGATCGAGAGACCCAGTACTTC. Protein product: CASSLDRETQYF.

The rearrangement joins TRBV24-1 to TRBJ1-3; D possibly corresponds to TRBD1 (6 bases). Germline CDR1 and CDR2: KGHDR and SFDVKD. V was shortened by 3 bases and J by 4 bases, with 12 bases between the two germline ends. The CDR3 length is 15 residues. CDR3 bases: TGTGCCACCAGTGATCAAGCGGACAGAGGAAACACCATATATTTT. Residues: CATSDQADRGNTIYF.

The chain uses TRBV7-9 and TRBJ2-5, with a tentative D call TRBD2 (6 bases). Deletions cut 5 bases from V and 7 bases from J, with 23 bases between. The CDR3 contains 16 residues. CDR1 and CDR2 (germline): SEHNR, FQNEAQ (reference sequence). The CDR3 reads CASSLRRDSARRTQYF. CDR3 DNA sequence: TGTGCCAGCAGCCTCCGCCGGGACTCTGCCCGGAGGACCCAGTACTTC.

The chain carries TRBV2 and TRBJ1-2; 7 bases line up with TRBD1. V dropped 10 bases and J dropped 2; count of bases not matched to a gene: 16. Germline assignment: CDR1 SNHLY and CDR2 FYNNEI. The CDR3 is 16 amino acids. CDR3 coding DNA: TGTGCCACCAGGGGAAAAACAGGGGTTTCGAACTATGGCTACACCTTC. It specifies CATRGKTGVSNYGYTF.

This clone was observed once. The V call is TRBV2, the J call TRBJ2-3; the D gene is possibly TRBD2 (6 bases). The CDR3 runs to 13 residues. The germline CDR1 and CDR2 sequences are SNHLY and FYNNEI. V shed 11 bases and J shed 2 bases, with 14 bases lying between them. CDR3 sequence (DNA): TGTGCCGCACCGGGAGTCCCCACAGATACGCAGTATTTT. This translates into CAAPGVPTDTQYF.

The DNA for the CDR3 is TGTGCCAGCAGCCCCAGATTTTCAGGGGGCGCAAACACCGGGGAGCTGTTTTTT. Translated, it gives CASSPRFSGGANTGELFF. The chain joins TRBV7-3 to TRBJ2-2, with 8 positions matching TRBD1. Trimming cost V 5 bases and J 2 bases; bases outside gene matches: 13. The CDR3 runs to 18 residues. The germline V gene has CDR1 SGHTA and CDR2 FQGTGA.

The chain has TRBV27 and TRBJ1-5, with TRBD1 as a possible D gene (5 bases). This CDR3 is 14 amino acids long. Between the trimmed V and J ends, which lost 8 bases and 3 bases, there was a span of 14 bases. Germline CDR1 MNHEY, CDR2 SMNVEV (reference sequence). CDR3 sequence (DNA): TGTGCCAGCGGCGGGACGGCTTACAATCAGCCCCAGCATTTT. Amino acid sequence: CASGGTAYNQPQHF.

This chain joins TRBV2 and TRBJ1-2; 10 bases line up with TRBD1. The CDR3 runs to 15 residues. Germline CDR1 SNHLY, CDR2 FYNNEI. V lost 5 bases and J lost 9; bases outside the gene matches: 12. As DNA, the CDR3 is TGTGCCAGCAGTCAGACAGGGGGCTTCTTCGGTAGCTACACCTTC. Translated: CASSQTGGFFGSYTF.

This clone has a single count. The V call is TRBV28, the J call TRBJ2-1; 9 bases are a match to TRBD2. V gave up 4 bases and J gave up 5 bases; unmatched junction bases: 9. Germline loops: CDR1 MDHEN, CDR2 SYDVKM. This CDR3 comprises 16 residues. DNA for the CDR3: TGTGCCAGCAGTTCCCAGGCGGGAGGGTTAAACAATGAGCAGTTCTTC. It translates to CASSSQAGGLNNEQFF.

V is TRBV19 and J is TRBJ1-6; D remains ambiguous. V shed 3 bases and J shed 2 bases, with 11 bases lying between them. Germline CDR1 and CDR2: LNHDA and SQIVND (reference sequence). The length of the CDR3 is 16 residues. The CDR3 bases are TGTGCCAGTAGTATCCGACGACAAGCCTATAATTCACCCCTCCACTTT. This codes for CASSIRRQAYNSPLHF.

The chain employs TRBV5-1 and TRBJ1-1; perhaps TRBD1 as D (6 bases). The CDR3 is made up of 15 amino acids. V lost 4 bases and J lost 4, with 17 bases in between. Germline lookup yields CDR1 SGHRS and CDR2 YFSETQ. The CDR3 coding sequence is TGCGCCAGCAGCGCATTGCAGGGGTTAGGCACTGAAGCTTTCTTT. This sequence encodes CASSALQGLGTEAFF.

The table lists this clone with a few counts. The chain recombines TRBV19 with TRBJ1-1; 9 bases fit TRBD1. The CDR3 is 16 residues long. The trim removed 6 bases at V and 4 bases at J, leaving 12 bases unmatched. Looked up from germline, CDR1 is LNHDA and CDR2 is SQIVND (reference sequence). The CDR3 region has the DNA TGTGCCAGTAGCACCATAAGGGGACAGGGTGGCACTGAAGCTTTCTTT. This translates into CASSTIRGQGGTEAFF.

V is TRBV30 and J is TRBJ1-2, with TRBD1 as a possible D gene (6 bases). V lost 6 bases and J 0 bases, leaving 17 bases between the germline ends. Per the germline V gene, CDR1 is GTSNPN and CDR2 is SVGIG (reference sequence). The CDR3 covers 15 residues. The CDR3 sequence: CACTHTGKPNYGYTF. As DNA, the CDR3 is TGTGCCTGTACCCATACAGGGAAACCTAACTATGGCTACACCTTC.

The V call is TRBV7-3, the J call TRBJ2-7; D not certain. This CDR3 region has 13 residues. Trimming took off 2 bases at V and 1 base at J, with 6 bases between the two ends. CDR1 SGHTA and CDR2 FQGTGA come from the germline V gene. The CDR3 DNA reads TGTGCCAGCAGCTTAGACTCATCCTACGAGCAGTACTTC. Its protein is CASSLDSSYEQYF.

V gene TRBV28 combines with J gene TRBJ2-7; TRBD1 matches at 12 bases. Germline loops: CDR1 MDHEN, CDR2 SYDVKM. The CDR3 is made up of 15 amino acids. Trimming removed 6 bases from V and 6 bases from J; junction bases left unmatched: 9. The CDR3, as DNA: TGTGCCAGCAGGCCAAGGGACAGGGGGCGACTCGAGCAGTACTTC. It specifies CASRPRDRGRLEQYF.

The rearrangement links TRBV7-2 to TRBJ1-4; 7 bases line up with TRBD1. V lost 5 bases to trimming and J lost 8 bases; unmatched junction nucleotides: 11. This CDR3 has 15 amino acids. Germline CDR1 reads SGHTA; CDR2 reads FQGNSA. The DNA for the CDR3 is TGTGCCAGCAGCCGTCCGACAGGGTCGAAGGAAAAACTGTTTTTT. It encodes CASSRPTGSKEKLFF.

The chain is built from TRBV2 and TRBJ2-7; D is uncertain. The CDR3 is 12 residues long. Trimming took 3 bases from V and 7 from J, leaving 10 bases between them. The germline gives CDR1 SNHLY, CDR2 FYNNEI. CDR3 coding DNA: TGTGCCAGCAGTGAGAACTCGGTAGAGCAGTACTTC. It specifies CASSENSVEQYF.